Sequencing of this TCR beta chain was carried out in a study of cytomegalovirus exposure and HLA in healthy donors. Background on the study: Early released data had about 85 million unique TCRs, all coming from HLA-typed donors.

Amplification used 60 Vbeta primers and 13 Jbeta primers. Clones were sequenced by immunoSEQ multiplex PCR, and TCRdb holds only the in-frame ones, with some missing. This sample has 150,000 to 200,000 clones; approximately 85% occur once, and the top ten carry roughly 9.3%. This CDR3 has 16 residues. Germline-derived CDR1 and CDR2 are SGHNT and YYREEE (reference sequence). J gave up 5 bases and V 0 bases, and 9 bases lay outside the gene matches. This rearrangement joins TRBV5-4 to TRBJ2-5, with 8 positions matching TRBD2. The material sequenced was PBMCs. This TCR was recovered from a man aged 18 to 30 in good health and CMV-seropositive. The CDR3 coding sequence is TGTGCCAGCAGCTTGGAGCTAGCGGGCGTCCTCGAGACCCAGTACTTC. Translating it yields CASSLELAGVLETQYF.